The clone carrying this TCR beta chain was counted once. Its antigen is undetermined. J lost 4 bases, V lost 5 bases, and 4 bases had no gene match. Germline V gives CDR1 LNHDA, CDR2 SQIVND (reference sequence). CDR3 length: 14 amino acids. This sample was included in a study of siplizumab effects on memory and regulatory T cells. Around 96,000 TCR templates were measured in each sample. Clones were read by immunoSEQ multiplex PCR, and TCRdb kept only the in-frame ones, dropping some. The profile shows around 100,000 clones, about 90% of them singletons. Findings of the study overall: Proliferating Tregs in siplizumab cultures were never verified as suppressive. Alloreactive sequences that could be traced to unstimulated CD4+ memory cells showed a significant reduction under siplizumab. Roughly 80-97% of proliferating CD4+ or CD8+ clones defied assignment to a naive or memory phenotype.

V gene TRBV19 combines with J gene TRBJ2-2; 7 bases match TRBD2. The sequenced sample consisted of CD4+ T cells sorted from blood. The TCR was taken from a human donor in good health. The CDR3 is CASSQLASTGELFF. The CDR3 DNA is TGTGCCAGTAGTCAACTAGCGAGCACCGGGGAGCTGTTTTTT.